A single sample gave rise to the 24 T cell receptor beta chains below, sequenced in a study of blood T cell repertoires in COVID-19. Repertoires were generated with immunoSEQ multiplex PCR, while TCRdb's copy carries only in-frame clones and drops some. The sample carries 75,000 to 95,000 clones, about 80% recorded once. The source material was peripheral blood. All receptors come from a man aged 55 to 70 with acute or convalescent COVID-19.

J is TRBJ2-2 and V is TRBV29-1; 7 nucleotides match TRBD2. Germline V gene data show CDR1 as SQVTM and CDR2 as ANQGSEA. Trimming removed 6 bases from V and 1 base from J; junction bases left unmatched: 5. This CDR3 is 14 amino acids long. CDR3 coding DNA: TGCAGCGTAGAGAAGCGGGGGAACACCGGGGAGCTGTTTTTT. Translated: CSVEKRGNTGELFF.

V usage is TRBV9 and J usage is TRBJ2-3; 7 bases are shared with TRBD2. The germline gives CDR1 SGDLS, CDR2 YYNGEE. The CDR3 is 16 residues long. J lost 1 base, V lost 3 bases, and 8 bases had no gene match. For the CDR3, the DNA is TGTGCCAGCAGCGACAACATACGGGGGGGCACAGATACGCAGTATTTT. Its protein product is CASSDNIRGGTDTQYF.

This clone was recorded only once. J is TRBJ1-1 and V is TRBV5-4; 12 nucleotides align to TRBD1. Per germline, CDR1 SGHNT and CDR2 YYREEE (reference sequence). V shed 5 bases, J shed 5 bases, and the junction held 13 bases outside the gene matches. The CDR3 covers 17 residues. The CDR3 loop is CASRSYMGQGADTEAFF. The CDR3 nucleotides read TGTGCCAGCAGGTCCTATATGGGACAGGGGGCAGATACTGAAGCTTTCTTT.

This chain joins TRBV7-3 and TRBJ1-2; no clear D gene. Germline lookup yields CDR1 SGHTA and CDR2 FQGTGA. The CDR3 length is 14 residues. The V and J ends lost 5 bases and 3 bases respectively, with 13 bases between them. The CDR3 is CASSPDSNDYGYTF. CDR3 coding DNA: TGTGCCAGCAGCCCCGACTCTAATGACTATGGCTACACCTTC. The full variable domain, rest sourced from reference TRBV7-3 and TRBJ1-2, is GAGVSQTPSNKVTEKGKYVELRCDPISGHTALYWYRQSLGQGPEFLIYFQGTGAADDSGLPNDRFFAVRPEGSVSTLKIQRTERGDSAVYLCASSPDSNDYGYTFGSGTRLTVV.

This rearrangement joins TRBV10-3 to TRBJ2-1; TRBD1 aligns across 7 bases. The length of the CDR3 is 11 residues. The germline V gene has CDR1 ENHRY and CDR2 SYGVKD. The ends lost 5 bases at V and 10 bases at J; junction bases unmatched: 2. The CDR3 protein is CAISMDREQFF. Here the CDR3 DNA reads TGTGCCATCAGTATGGACAGGGAGCAGTTCTTC.

The chain has TRBV6-5 and TRBJ1-1; 8 bases are a match to TRBD1. V dropped 5 bases and J dropped 2; count of bases not matched to a gene: 4. Germline V gene lookup returns CDR1 MNHEY and CDR2 SVGAGI. The CDR3 covers 14 residues. The DNA of the CDR3 is TGTGCCAGCAGTCGGGACAGGATAAACACTGAAGCTTTCTTT. It is translated as CASSRDRINTEAFF.

The genes are TRBV15 and TRBJ2-7, with D uncertain. In germline, CDR1 is LNHNV, CDR2 YYDKDF (reference sequence). The CDR3 has 12 amino acids. V dropped 0 bases and J dropped 6 bases, with 6 bases sitting between them. For the CDR3, the DNA is TGTGCCACCAGCAGAGACATCAGCGAGCAGTACTTC. As protein: CATSRDISEQYF.

The chain couples TRBV7-9 to TRBJ1-1, with no clear D. The CDR3 extends over 12 amino acids. Germline V gives CDR1 SEHNR, CDR2 FQNEAQ (reference sequence). Trimming left V 6 bases short and J 4 bases short, with 9 bases between. CDR3 protein: CASSPGATEAFF. In nucleotides, the CDR3 is TGTGCCAGCAGTCCTGGAGCCACTGAAGCTTTCTTT.

This clone appeared once. The V call is TRBV5-1, the J call TRBJ1-2; 7 bases are a match to TRBD1. Per the germline V gene, CDR1 is SGHRS and CDR2 is YFSETQ. V lost 4 bases, J lost 0 bases, and 9 bases stayed unmatched. The CDR3 is 16 amino acids. This CDR3 reads CASSPVTGTANYGYTF. CDR3 DNA: TGCGCCAGCAGCCCCGTTACCGGGACAGCTAACTATGGCTACACCTTC.

The rearrangement joins TRBV7-9 to TRBJ2-7; 7 bases are shared with TRBD1. V lost 5 bases, J lost 7 bases, and 14 bases stayed unmatched. The CDR3 covers 15 residues. Germline loops: CDR1 SEHNR, CDR2 FQNEAQ (reference sequence). The CDR3 sequence: CASSDHRGRSGEQYF. Written as DNA, the CDR3 is TGTGCCAGCAGCGATCACAGGGGAAGATCGGGGGAGCAGTACTTC.

In this sample, this clone turned up a few times. V usage is TRBV5-5 and J usage is TRBJ1-6, with 7 bases lining up with TRBD1. This CDR3 region has 14 residues. J was trimmed by 9 bases and V by 3 bases; bases with no gene match: 6. Germline V gives CDR1 SGHKS, CDR2 YYEKEE (reference sequence). CDR3 in amino acids: CASSSSSGGSPLHF. The CDR3 DNA follows: TGTGCCAGCAGCTCTTCTTCAGGGGGTTCACCCCTCCACTTT.

This clone has just a few counts. The chain carries TRBV10-1 and TRBJ2-7, with D perhaps matching TRBD2 (5 bases). The CDR3 has 13 residues. Germline CDR1 is WNHNN and CDR2 is SYGVQD (reference sequence). With 7 bases removed from V and 6 bases from J, the gap between germline ends came to 16 bases. In nucleotides, the CDR3 is TGCGCCAGCAATTTCACTAGTCCCTGCGAGCAGTACTTC. Amino acids: CASNFTSPCEQYF.

This chain links TRBV11-2 with TRBJ2-7; possibly TRBD1 for D (6 bases). Trimming took off 6 bases at V and 3 bases at J, with 18 bases between the two ends. The CDR3 extends over 15 amino acids. Germline V lookup: CDR1 SGHAT, CDR2 FQNNGV. The DNA for the CDR3 is TGTGCCAGCAGTAAAGGTGCGGACAGCTTCTACGAGCAGTACTTC. It yields the protein CASSKGADSFYEQYF.

The chain employs TRBV4-3 and TRBJ2-2; D gene unclear. Germline CDR1 is LGHNA and CDR2 is YSLEER. The V gene lost 0 bases and the J gene lost 7 bases, with 21 bases spanning the gap. CDR3 length: 18 amino acids. CDR3 DNA sequence: TGCGCCAGCAGCCAAGACCCCCTCAGTATCCTTACGGGCGGGGAGCTGTTTTTT. Translating gives CASSQDPLSILTGGELFF.

The chain uses TRBV6-5 and TRBJ1-1; the D is unclear. The CDR3 spans 14 residues. Germline assignment: CDR1 MNHEY and CDR2 SVGAGI. Trimming removed 6 bases at V and 0 bases at J, with 11 bases between. CDR3 loop: CASRSLSMNTEAFF. CDR3 nucleotides: TGTGCCAGCAGGTCTCTCTCTATGAACACTGAAGCTTTCTTT.

This clone was picked up one time. The chain employs TRBV3-1 (or the pseudogene TRBV3-2) and TRBJ1-2; D possibly corresponds to TRBD1 (5 bases). Per germline, CDR1 LGHDT and CDR2 YNNKEL (reference sequence). The CDR3 is 15 residues long. V dropped 1 base and J dropped 6 bases, with 15 bases sitting between them. In DNA form, the CDR3 reads TGTGCCAGCAGCCAAGTGATATCAGGGTCGGATGGCTACACCTTC. As protein: CASSQVISGSDGYTF.

This CDR3 is CASTGQNDEQYF. The CDR3, as DNA: TGTGCCAGCACTGGGCAGAATGACGAGCAGTACTTC. The chain recombines TRBV6-5 with TRBJ2-7, with unresolved D. Germline-derived CDR1 and CDR2 are MNHEY and SVGAGI. This CDR3 is 12 amino acids long. Trimming stripped 7 bases from V and 5 bases from J, with 12 bases between.

The rearrangement joins TRBV7-2 to TRBJ1-5; no clear D. Trimming left V 3 bases short and J 2 bases short, with 11 bases between. The CDR3 is made up of 15 amino acids. Looked up from germline, CDR1 is SGHTA and CDR2 is FQGNSA. The CDR3 DNA reads TGTGCCAGCAGCTTGACCCGGGAGCGCAATCAGCCCCAGCATTTT. Translating it yields CASSLTRERNQPQHF.

This clone was counted a single time. This chain uses TRBV18 with TRBJ1-2; TRBD1 is a possible D gene (6 bases). The V gene lost 0 bases and the J gene lost 0 bases, with 8 bases spanning the gap. The CDR3 consists of 15 residues. The germline CDR1 and CDR2 sequences are KGHSH and LQKENI. CDR3 loop: CASSPPSGANYGYTF. The CDR3 region has the DNA TGTGCCAGCTCACCACCGTCAGGGGCTAACTATGGCTACACCTTC.

This chain links TRBV5-1 with TRBJ1-1; 8 bases map to TRBD1. The CDR3 totals 14 residues. Losses at the gene ends were 2 bases for V and 5 bases for J; bases not matched to a gene: 5. Germline V gene data show CDR1 as SGHRS and CDR2 as YFSETQ. The DNA of the CDR3 is TGCGCCAGCAGCTTCACAGGGGGTCAGACTGAAGCTTTCTTT. Translated: CASSFTGGQTEAFF.

V usage is TRBV9 and J usage is TRBJ2-1; 9 bases align to TRBD1. Looked up from germline, CDR1 is SGDLS and CDR2 is YYNGEE. The CDR3 length is 16 residues. V shed 4 bases and J 4 bases; nucleotides not matched to a gene: 9. This CDR3 is CASSFRGTGRYNEQFF. As DNA, the CDR3 is TGTGCCAGCAGCTTCCGGGGGACAGGGAGGTACAATGAGCAGTTCTTC.

The sample holds a few counts of this clone. The rearrangement joins TRBV6-1 to TRBJ2-7; 9 bases agree with TRBD1. The CDR3 loop spans 19 amino acids. V trimming: 3 bases; J trimming: 3 bases; junction bases outside the gene matches: 18. The germline V gene has CDR1 MNHNS and CDR2 SASEGT. CDR3 nucleotide sequence: TGTGCCAGCAGTGATCCTCGGACAGGGGCGTTGCTAGTTAGCTACGAGCAGTACTTC. Translating gives CASSDPRTGALLVSYEQYF.

J is TRBJ1-6 and V is TRBV14, with D maybe TRBD1 (5 bases). With 6 bases removed from V and 0 bases from J, the gap between germline ends came to 9 bases. CDR1 SGHDN and CDR2 FVKESK come from the germline V gene. CDR3 size: 15 residues. The chain's CDR3 is CASRWGSSYNSPLHF. The CDR3 region has the DNA TGTGCCAGCAGGTGGGGCAGCTCCTATAATTCACCCCTCCACTTT.

The rearrangement joins TRBV25-1 to TRBJ2-2, with 7 positions matching TRBD1. CDR3 size: 17 residues. Looked up from germline, CDR1 is MGHDK and CDR2 is SYGVNS. V dropped 0 bases and J dropped 1; count of bases not matched to a gene: 5. CDR3 coding DNA: TGTGCCAGCAGTGAATATAGTCGGACAGGGAACACCGGGGAGCTGTTTTTT. Its protein product is CASSEYSRTGNTGELFF.